Included here is one TCR beta chain sequence, with context. The antigen is undetermined. TCRdb re-called the RT-PCR reads through MiXCR, storing one row per CDR3 protein. Among about 800,000 distinct CDR3 sequences, approximately 22% were seen once, and the ten largest hold roughly a tenth. Looked up from germline, CDR1 is SGHAT and CDR2 is FQNNGV. The CDR3 contains 13 residues. The ends were cut back, 4 bases at V and 8 bases at J, with 14 bases in the middle. The record originates from a study of response to subunit inactivated influenza vaccine. Study-level findings and limits: Seasonal influenza vaccination, on each occasion, was suggested by the authors to recruit few new T cells.

The sample consisted of PBMCs from blood, taken more than 4 days after vaccination. This chain connects TRBV11-2 to TRBJ1-2; D remains ambiguous. This TCR was sampled from a man in his fifties who received an inactivated influenza vaccine. DNA for the CDR3: TGTGCCAGCAGCTCCGGGATGCCGGGGGGCTACACCTTC. Protein sequence: CASSSGMPGGYTF.